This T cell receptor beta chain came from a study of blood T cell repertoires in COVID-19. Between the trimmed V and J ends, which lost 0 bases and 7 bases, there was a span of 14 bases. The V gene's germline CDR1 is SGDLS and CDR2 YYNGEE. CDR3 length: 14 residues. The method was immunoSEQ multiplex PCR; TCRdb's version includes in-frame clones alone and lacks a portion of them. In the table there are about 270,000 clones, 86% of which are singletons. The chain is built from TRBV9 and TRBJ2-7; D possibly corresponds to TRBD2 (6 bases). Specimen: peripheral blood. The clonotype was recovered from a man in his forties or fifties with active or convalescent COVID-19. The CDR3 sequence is CASSVVGGVGEQYF. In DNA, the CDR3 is TGTGCCAGCAGCGTAGTCGGGGGTGTTGGAGAGCAGTACTTC.